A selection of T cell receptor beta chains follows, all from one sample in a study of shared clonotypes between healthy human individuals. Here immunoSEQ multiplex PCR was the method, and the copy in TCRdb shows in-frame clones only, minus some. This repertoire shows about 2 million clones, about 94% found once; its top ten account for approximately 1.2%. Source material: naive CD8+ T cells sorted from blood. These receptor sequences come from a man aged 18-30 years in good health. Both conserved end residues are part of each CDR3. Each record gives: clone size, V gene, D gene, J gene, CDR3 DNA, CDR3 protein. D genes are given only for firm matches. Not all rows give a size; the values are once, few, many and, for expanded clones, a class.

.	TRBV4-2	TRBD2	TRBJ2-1	TGTGCCAGCAGCCATCCGACGGGGACTAGCGGGGGAGGCGAGCAGTTCTTC	CASSHPTGTSGGGEQFF
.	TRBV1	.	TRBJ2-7	TGCACCAGCAGCCAACAAGCCCGGGACTATTCCTCCTACGAGCAGTACTTC	CTSSQQARDYSSYEQYF
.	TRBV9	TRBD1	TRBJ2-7	TGTGCCAGCAGCACGGGACAGCTCTCCGCCTACGAGCAGTACTTC	CASSTGQLSAYEQYF
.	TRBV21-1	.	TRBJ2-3	TGTGCCAGCAGCAAAGTTAGCGATCCTTTTGGAGATACGCAGTATTTT	CASSKVSDPFGDTQYF
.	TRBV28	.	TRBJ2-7	TGTGCCAGCAGTTGGGGCAGCTCCTACGAGCAGTACTTC	CASSWGSSYEQYF
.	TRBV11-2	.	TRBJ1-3	TGTGCCAGCAGCCCGGGGGGTACGGAGGGATCTGGAAACACCATATATTTT	CASSPGGTEGSGNTIYF
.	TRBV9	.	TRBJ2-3	TGTGCCAGCAGCGCACCACAAGCGTGGGATACGCAGTATTTT	CASSAPQAWDTQYF
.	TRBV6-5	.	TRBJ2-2	TGTGCCAGCAGACCGGGGACTTACGGGGAGCTGTTTTTT	CASRPGTYGELFF
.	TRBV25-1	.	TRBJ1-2	TGTGCCAGCAGTGAATGGGCGGGAACGGGTGGCTACACCTTC	CASSEWAGTGGYTF
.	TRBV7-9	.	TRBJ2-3	TGTGCCAGCAGCTTAGATCGGCAGGGCGGTGGAACAGATACGCAGTATTTT	CASSLDRQGGGTDTQYF
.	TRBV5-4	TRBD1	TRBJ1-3	TGTGCCAGCAGCTCGGGACAGGCCTCTGGAAACACCATATATTTT	CASSSGQASGNTIYF
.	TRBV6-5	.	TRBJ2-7	TGTGCCAGCAGTTCGATGGACCGCTACGAGCAGTACTTC	CASSSMDRYEQYF
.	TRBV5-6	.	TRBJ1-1	TGTGCCAGCAGCTACGGACAACTGAACACTGAAGCTTTCTTT	CASSYGQLNTEAFF
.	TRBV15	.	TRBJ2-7	TGTGCCACCAGCAGGGTTTCCGGGAATTCCTACGAGCAGTACTTC	CATSRVSGNSYEQYF
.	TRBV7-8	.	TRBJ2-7	TGTGCCAGCAGCTTAGGTGGGTTCAGCTTCAATCCCGACGAGCAGTACTTC	CASSLGGFSFNPDEQYF
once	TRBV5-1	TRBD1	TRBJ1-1	TGCGCCAGCAGCCTAGGAGGACAGGGGTTCACTGAAGCTTTCTTT	CASSLGGQGFTEAFF
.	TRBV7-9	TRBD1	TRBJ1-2	TGTGCCAGCAGCTTACAGGGACAGTCCTATGGCTACACCTTC	CASSLQGQSYGYTF
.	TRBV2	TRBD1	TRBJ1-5	TGTGCCAGCAAACAGCCGGGACAGGGGTCTCAGCCCCAGCATTTT	CASKQPGQGSQPQHF
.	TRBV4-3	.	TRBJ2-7	TGCGCCAGCAGCCTATACCCGACAGGGGAGGGGGAGCAGTACTTC	CASSLYPTGEGEQYF
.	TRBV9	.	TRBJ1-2	TGTGCCAGCAGCGCCGACAGTGCCTATGGCTACACCTTC	CASSADSAYGYTF
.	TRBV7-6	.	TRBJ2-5	TGTGCCAGCAGCTTATTATTGGTTACGGGGACAGAGACCCAGTACTTC	CASSLLLVTGTETQYF
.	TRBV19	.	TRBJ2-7	TGTGCCAGTAGTATGCAGGGGCTCTCCTACGAGCAGTACTTC	CASSMQGLSYEQYF
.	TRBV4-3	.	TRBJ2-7	TGCGCCAGCAGCCAAGATCTCGGCTACTACGAGCAGTACTTC	CASSQDLGYYEQYF
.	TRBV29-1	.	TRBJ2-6	TGCAGCGTTGAGAATGGGCGCTCTGGGGCCAACGTCCTGACTTTC	CSVENGRSGANVLTF
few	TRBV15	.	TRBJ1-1	TGTGCCACCAGCAGAGAGCCGCTCGGCCGAGGACTGGATGAAGCTTTCTTT	CATSREPLGRGLDEAFF
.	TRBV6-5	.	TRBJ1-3	TGTGCCAGCCAACCCCGGGACTACTCTGGAAACACCATATATTTT	CASQPRDYSGNTIYF
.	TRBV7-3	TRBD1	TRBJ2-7	TGTGCCAGCGGCCCCGGACAGGGGACGTTAGAGCAGTACTTC	CASGPGQGTLEQYF
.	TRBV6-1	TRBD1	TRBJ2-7	TGTGCCAGCAGTGAAACAGGGGGCTTGACCTCCTACGAGCAGTACTTC	CASSETGGLTSYEQYF
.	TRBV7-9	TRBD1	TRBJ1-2	TGTGCCAGCAGCTCCGCCGACAGGGGGGTCTATGGCTACACCTTC	CASSSADRGVYGYTF
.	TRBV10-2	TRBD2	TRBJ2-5	TGCGCCAGCAGTGTCGGACTAGCGGGAGGGTTTGAGACCCAGTACTTC	CASSVGLAGGFETQYF
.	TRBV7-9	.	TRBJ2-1	TGTGCCAGCAGCTTATTCGGGGAACTTTATTACAATGAGCAGTTCTTC	CASSLFGELYYNEQFF
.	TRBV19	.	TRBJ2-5	TGTGCCAGTAGTATTTTAATGGGAGAAGAGACCCAGTACTTC	CASSILMGEETQYF
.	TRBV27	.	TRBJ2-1	TGTGCCAGCAGTTTCCGAGGGACCAGTGAGCAGTTCTTC	CASSFRGTSEQFF
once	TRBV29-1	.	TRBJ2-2	TGCAGCGTTGATCAGGGGCGCGGCGGGGAGCTGTTTTTT	CSVDQGRGGELFF
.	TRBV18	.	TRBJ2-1	TGTGCCAGCTCACCCTCGACTGGGGGTTTGGGTGAGCAGTTCTTC	CASSPSTGGLGEQFF
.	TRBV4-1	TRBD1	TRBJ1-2	TGCGCCAGCAGCCAAAGGGGACAGCTTTATGGCTACACCTTC	CASSQRGQLYGYTF
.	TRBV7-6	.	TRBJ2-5	TGTGCCAGCAGCTTAGTTGAGAAAGAGACCCAGTACTTC	CASSLVEKETQYF
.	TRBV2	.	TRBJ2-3	TGTGCCAGCAGTGAAGAGGTGGGGGGGCGTTTAGGTACGCAGTATTTT	CASSEEVGGRLGTQYF
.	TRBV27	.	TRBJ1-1	TGTGCCAGCCTATCTGGGGGGCAGTTAAACACTGAAGCTTTCTTT	CASLSGGQLNTEAFF
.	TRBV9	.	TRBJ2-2	TGTGCCAGCAGCTCTAACACCGGGGAGCTGTTTTTT	CASSSNTGELFF
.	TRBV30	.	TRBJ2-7	TGTGCCGGGGCCTCAGGGTGGGACTACGAGCAGTACTTC	CAGASGWDYEQYF
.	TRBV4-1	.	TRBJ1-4	TGCGCCAGCAGCCTTACCATCGGACCCCAGGAAAAACTGTTTTTT	CASSLTIGPQEKLFF
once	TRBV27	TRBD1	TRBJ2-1	TGTGCCAGCAGTCCTGTTCCGACAGGGTCCTACAATGAGCAGTTCTTC	CASSPVPTGSYNEQFF
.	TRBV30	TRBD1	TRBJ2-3	TGTGCCTGGAGTGTATCGCGAGCGACAGGGCGGGGCACAGATACGCAGTATTTT	CAWSVSRATGRGTDTQYF
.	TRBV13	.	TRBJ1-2	TGTGCCAGCAGCTTAGATAGGGTGGAGGGCTACACCTTC	CASSLDRVEGYTF
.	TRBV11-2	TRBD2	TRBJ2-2	TGTGCCAGCAGCTCAAAGGGACTAGCGGGAGTTGTCTCCGGGGAGCTGTTTTTT	CASSSKGLAGVVSGELFF
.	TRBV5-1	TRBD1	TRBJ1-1	TGCGCCAGCAGCCCGGACAGGCCCTATACTGAAGCTTTCTTT	CASSPDRPYTEAFF
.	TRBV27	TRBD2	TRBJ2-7	TGTGCCAGCAGTCACCGCGGGAGAGAGGACGAGCAGTACTTC	CASSHRGREDEQYF
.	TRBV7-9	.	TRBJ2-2	TGTGCCAGCAGCCCCCAATCCCGGGACATAAACACCGGGGAGCTGTTTTTT	CASSPQSRDINTGELFF
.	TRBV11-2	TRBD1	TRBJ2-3	TGTGCCAGCAGCCCCTCTCCGGGACAGGGTGTCGGTACGCAGTATTTT	CASSPSPGQGVGTQYF
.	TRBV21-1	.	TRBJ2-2	TGTGCCAGCAATACAAGTCTCGGGGAGCTGTTTTTT	CASNTSLGELFF
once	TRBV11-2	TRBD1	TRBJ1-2	TGTGCCAGCAGCTTGGACAGGGACTATGGCTACACCTTC	CASSLDRDYGYTF